The sample holds many counts of the clone carrying this TCR beta chain. Time point indicated: pre-sensitization, week 0. The treatment: therapeutic diphenylcyclopropenone sensitization with weekly scalp DPC. TCRdb reanalysed the RACE reads using MiXCR and keeps one entry per CDR3 protein. In the table there are around 92,000 distinct CDR3 sequences, less than 14% of which are singletons. The data originate from a study of human T cells and chemical hapten exposure. CDR1 and CDR2 from the germline V gene are SGHTA and FQGNSA. The CDR3 is 13 amino acids. J was trimmed by 5 bases and V by 6 bases; bases with no gene match: 5.

V gene TRBV7-2 combines with J gene TRBJ2-5; 8 bases are shared with TRBD2. This receptor was taken from a woman aged 55 to 70 with alopecia areata. Some clones in this sample may be carry-over from other donors' samples. The material sequenced was whole blood, taken in connection with sensitization to the hapten diphenylcyclopropenone (DPC). The CDR3 DNA sequence: TGTGCCAGCAGTCGGACTAGCAAGGAGACCCAGTACTTC. Its protein is CASSRTSKETQYF.